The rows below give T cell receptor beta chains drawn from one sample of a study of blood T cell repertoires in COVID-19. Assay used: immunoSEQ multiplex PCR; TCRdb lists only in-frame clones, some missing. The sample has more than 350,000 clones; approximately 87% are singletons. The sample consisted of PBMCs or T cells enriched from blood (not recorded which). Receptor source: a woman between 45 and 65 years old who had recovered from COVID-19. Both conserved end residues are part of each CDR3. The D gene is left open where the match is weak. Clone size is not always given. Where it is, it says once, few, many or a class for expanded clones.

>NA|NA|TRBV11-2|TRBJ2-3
TGTGCCAGCAGCTTAGCCAGGGGCGACTGGGATACGCAGTATTTT
CASSLARGDWDTQYF
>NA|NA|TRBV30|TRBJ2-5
TGTGCCTGGAGTGTAGCGACAGTACTGCAAGAGACCCAGTACTTC
CAWSVATVLQETQYF
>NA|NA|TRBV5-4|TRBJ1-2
TGTGCCAGCAGCTTGGGGGGGAGTGTTGCACAGGGAATTAACTATGGCTACACCTTC
CASSLGGSVAQGINYGYTF
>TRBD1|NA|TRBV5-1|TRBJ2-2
TGCGCCAGCAGCCCGGGGACAGGGGGAAACACCGGGGAGCTGTTTTTT
CASSPGTGGNTGELFF
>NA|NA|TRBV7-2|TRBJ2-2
TGTGCCAGCAGCTCGTCGGGGGCGAACACCGGGGAGCTGTTTTTT
CASSSSGANTGELFF
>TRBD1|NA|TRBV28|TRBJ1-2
TGTGCCAGCAGCTGGGACAGGGACTATGGCTACACCTTC
CASSWDRDYGYTF
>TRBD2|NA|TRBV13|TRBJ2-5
TGTGCCAGCAGCTCCTTCAAGGCGGGGGGGCGGACCCAGTACTTC
CASSSFKAGGRTQYF
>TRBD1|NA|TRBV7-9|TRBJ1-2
TGTGCCAGCAGCTCTGGACAGGGGGGGTATGGCTACACCTTC
CASSSGQGGYGYTF
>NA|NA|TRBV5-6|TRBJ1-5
TGTGCCAGCAGCTTGGTTGGGGCAGGGCATCAGCCCCAGCATTTT
CASSLVGAGHQPQHF
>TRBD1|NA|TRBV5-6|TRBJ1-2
TGTGCCAGCAGCCCCGGGACAGGGTGGTATGGCTACACCTTC
CASSPGTGWYGYTF
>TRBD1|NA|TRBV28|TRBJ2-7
TGTGCCAGCAGTGCTGACAGGGTCTACGAGCAGTACTTC
CASSADRVYEQYF
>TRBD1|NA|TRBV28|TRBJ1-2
TGTGCCAGCAGTTTAGGGGGCCAGGGGGCGGGCGGCTACACCTTC
CASSLGGQGAGGYTF
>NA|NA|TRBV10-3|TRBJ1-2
TGTGCCATCAGGATGACAGATACTAACTATGGCTACACCTTC
CAIRMTDTNYGYTF
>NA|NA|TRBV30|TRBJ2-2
TGTGCCTGGAGTGTAAACTATGTGGAAACCGGGGAGCTGTTTTTT
CAWSVNYVETGELFF
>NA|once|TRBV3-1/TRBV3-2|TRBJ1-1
TGTGCCAGCAGCCGGGACAACAGAAACACTGAAGCTTTCTTT
CASSRDNRNTEAFF
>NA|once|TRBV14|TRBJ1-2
TGTGCCAGCAGCCAAGATGGGAGGGGCTACACCTTC
CASSQDGRGYTF
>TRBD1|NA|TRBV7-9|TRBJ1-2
TGTGCCAGCAGCTTAGGAGGGGGCGGCTACACCTTC
CASSLGGGGYTF
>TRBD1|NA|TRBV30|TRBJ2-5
TGTGCCTGGATTCCGGACAGGGCGGGAGAGACCCAGTACTTC
CAWIPDRAGETQYF
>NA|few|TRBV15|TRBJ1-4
TGTGCCACCAGCAGAGATGCCGGGGAAAAACTGTTTTTT
CATSRDAGEKLFF
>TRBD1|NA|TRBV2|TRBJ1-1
TGTGCCAGCAGTGGTTGGGACAGGGCGAACACTGAAGCTTTCTTT
CASSGWDRANTEAFF
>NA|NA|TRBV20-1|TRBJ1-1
TGCAGTGCTAGTTCCACGACCACCCGGGGGTTCTTT
CSASSTTTRGFF
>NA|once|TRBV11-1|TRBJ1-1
TGTGCCAGCAGCTTAGTTTCAGTGAACACTGAAGCTTTCTTT
CASSLVSVNTEAFF
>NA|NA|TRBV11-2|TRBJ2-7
TGTGCCAGCAGCTTATACCGGGCGGGCTACGAGCAGTACTTC
CASSLYRAGYEQYF
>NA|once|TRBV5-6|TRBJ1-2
TGTGCCAGCACCGATAGCTTGGAGGTTTGGGGCCAGGGGCGATATGGCTACACCTTC
CASTDSLEVWGQGRYGYTF
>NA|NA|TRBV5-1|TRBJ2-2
TGCGCCAGCAGCTTAGGAGCAGGGCTTACCTCCGGGGAGCTGTTTTTT
CASSLGAGLTSGELFF
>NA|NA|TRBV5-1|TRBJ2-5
TGCGCCAGCAGTTACGAAGGGGGGGGAGAGACCCAGTACTTC
CASSYEGGGETQYF
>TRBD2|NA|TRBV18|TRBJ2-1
TGTGCCAGCTCACCATGGCGGGGGAGCTCCTACAATGAGCAGTTCTTC
CASSPWRGSSYNEQFF
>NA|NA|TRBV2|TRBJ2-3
TGTGCCAGCAGCTCCGACTGGGCAGATACGCAGTATTTT
CASSSDWADTQYF
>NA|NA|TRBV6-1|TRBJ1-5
TGTGCCAGCAGTGAATGGGGGCGCAATCAGCCCCAGCATTTT
CASSEWGRNQPQHF
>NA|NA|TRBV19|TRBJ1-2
TGTGCCAGTAGTAGGACATTTTCCGCTAACTATGGCTACACCTTC
CASSRTFSANYGYTF
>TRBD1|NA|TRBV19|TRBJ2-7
TGTGCCAGTAGTATAGATTTGGGACAGCGCGAGCAGTACTTC
CASSIDLGQREQYF